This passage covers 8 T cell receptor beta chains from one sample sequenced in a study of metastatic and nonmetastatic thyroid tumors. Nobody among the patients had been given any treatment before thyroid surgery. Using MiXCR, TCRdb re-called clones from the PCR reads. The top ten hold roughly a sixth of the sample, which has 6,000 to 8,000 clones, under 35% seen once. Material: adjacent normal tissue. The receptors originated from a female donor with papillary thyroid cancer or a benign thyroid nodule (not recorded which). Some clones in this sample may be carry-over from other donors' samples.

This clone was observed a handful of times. Here the CDR3 DNA reads TGCAGTGCTACCAGGGACAGCGGTACTAATGAAAAACTGTTTTTT. Encoded protein: CSATRDSGTNEKLFF. The chain is built from TRBV20-1 and TRBJ1-4; TRBD1 matches at 7 bases. CDR3 size: 15 residues. Germline V gene lookup returns CDR1 DFQATT and CDR2 SNEGSKA (reference sequence). V lost 4 bases to trimming and J lost 2 bases; unmatched junction nucleotides: 7.

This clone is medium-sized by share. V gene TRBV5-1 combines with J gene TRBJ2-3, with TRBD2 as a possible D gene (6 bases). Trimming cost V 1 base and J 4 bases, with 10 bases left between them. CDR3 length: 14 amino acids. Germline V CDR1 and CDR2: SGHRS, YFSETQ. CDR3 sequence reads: CASSLTRLADTQYF. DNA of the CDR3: TGCGCCAGCAGCTTGACGAGACTAGCAGATACGCAGTATTTT.

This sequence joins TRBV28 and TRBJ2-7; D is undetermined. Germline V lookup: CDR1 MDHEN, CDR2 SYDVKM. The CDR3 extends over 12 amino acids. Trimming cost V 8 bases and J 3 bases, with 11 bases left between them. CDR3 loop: CASDSSRYEQYF. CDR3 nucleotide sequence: TGTGCCAGCGACTCCTCCCGCTACGAGCAGTACTTC.

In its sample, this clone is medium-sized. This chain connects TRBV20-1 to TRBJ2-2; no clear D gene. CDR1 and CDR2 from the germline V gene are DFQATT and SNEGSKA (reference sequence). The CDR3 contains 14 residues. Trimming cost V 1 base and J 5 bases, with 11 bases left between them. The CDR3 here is CSARVPGWTGELFF. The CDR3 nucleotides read TGCAGTGCTAGAGTGCCTGGCTGGACCGGGGAGCTGTTTTTT.

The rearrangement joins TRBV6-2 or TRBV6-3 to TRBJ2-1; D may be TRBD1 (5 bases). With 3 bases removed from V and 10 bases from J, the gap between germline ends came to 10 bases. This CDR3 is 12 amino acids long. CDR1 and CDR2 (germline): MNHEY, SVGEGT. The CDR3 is CASSYGATEQFF. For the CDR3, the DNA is TGTGCCAGCAGTTATGGGGCCACCGAGCAGTTCTTC.

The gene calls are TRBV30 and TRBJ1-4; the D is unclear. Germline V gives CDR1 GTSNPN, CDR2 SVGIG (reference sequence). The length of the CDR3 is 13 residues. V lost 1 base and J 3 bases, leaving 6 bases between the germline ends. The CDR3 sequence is CAWSARPNEKLFF. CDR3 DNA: TGTGCCTGGAGTGCGCGCCCTAATGAAAAACTGTTTTTT.

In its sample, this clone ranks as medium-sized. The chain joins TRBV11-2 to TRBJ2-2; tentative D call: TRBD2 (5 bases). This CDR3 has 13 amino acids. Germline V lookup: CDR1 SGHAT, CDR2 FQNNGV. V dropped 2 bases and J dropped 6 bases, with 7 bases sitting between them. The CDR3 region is CASSLPGAGELFF. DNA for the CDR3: TGTGCCAGCAGCTTACCCGGGGCCGGGGAGCTGTTTTTT.

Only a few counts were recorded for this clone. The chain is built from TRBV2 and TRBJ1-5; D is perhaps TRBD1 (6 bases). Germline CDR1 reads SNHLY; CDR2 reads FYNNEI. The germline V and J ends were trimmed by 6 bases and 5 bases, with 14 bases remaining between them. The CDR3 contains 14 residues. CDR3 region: CASSPGQWHQPQHF. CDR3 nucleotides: TGTGCCAGCAGCCCCGGACAGTGGCATCAGCCCCAGCATTTT.